Described below is a single T cell receptor beta chain sequence and its context. Its antigen is still unknown. The sample comes from a study of shared clonotypes between healthy human individuals. In the study's own analysis: Owing to the provision of junction-only sequences devoid of quality scores by immunoSEQ, filtering differed. Method: immunoSEQ multiplex PCR; TCRdb's copy keeps in-frame clones and lacks some. V, J and clone size are those of that table, while D and trimming were read from the DNA. This sample has 760,000 or so clones, with around 96% found just once. Notes on the study in general: Naive CD4 clonotypes were shared across a few donors at 4.5% to 6.5%. On the whole, naive subsets had larger estimated richness than memory subsets had. Against clonotypes common to all four donors, non-shared ones had lower generation probabilities.

V was shortened by 6 bases and J by 2 bases, with 11 bases between the two germline ends. The germline V gene encodes CDR1 MNHNS and CDR2 SASEGT. The length of the CDR3 is 14 residues. Naive CD8 populations comprised CD45RO-negative cells positively selected for CCR7, excluding terminally differentiated effector memory CD45RA+ cells. The material sequenced was naive CD8+ T cells sorted from blood. The sequence was obtained from a man aged 25-40 years in good health. The V and J genes are TRBV6-1 and TRBJ2-1; D possibly corresponds to TRBD2 (6 bases). The CDR3 nucleotides read TGTGCCAGCAGGCGGGAACCTACCTACAATGAGCAGTTCTTC. It codes for CASRREPTYNEQFF.